This T cell receptor (beta chain) was observed in a study of control samples from healthy donors and cancer patients. The protocol was immunoSEQ multiplex PCR, while the TCRdb copy is restricted to in-frame clones and leaves out a portion. Among about 410,000 clones, 90% were seen once, and the ten largest hold just under 6.5%. The CDR3 loop spans 15 amino acids. V lost 3 bases, J lost 7 bases, and 10 bases stayed unmatched. Germline CDR1 reads MDHEN; CDR2 reads SYDVKM. The V gene is TRBV28, the J gene TRBJ2-7; 9 nucleotides align to TRBD2. The source material was PBMCs. This sequence was found in a man aged 35 to 55 with head and neck cancer. CDR3 protein: CASSLKYSGSWEQYF. The CDR3, as DNA: TGTGCCAGCAGTTTGAAATATAGCGGGAGCTGGGAGCAGTACTTC.